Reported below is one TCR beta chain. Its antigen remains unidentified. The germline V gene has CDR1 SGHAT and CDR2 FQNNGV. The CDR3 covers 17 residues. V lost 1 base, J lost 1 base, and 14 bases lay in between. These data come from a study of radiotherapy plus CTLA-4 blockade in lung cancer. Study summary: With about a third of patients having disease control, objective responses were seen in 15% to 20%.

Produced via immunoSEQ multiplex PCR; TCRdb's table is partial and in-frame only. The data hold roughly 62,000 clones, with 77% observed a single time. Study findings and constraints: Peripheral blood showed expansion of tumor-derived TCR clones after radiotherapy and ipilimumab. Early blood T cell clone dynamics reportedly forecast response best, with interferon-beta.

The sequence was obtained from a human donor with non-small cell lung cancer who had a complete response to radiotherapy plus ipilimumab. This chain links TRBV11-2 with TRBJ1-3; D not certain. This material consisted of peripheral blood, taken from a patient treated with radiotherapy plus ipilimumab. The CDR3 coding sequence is TGTGCCAGCAGCTTAGTTGGCCCTCATACTTCTGGAAACACCATATATTTT. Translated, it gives CASSLVGPHTSGNTIYF.